The next 3 T cell receptor beta chains were all read from a single sample in a study of radiation and T cells in renal cell carcinoma. Time point specified: baseline pretreatment blood. The treatment: 15 Gy SBRT to primary tumor, nephrectomy 4 weeks later. Here immunoSEQ multiplex PCR was the method, and the copy in TCRdb shows in-frame clones only, minus some. This sample has about 130,000 clones, with nearly 90% found just once. Here the sequenced sample was blood, taken from a patient whose treatment included radiotherapy and nephrectomy. All receptors derive from a woman aged 45-59 years with renal cell carcinoma.

The chain couples TRBV19 to TRBJ1-1; D is ambiguous. Germline values: CDR1 LNHDA, CDR2 SQIVND (reference sequence). The CDR3 has 13 amino acids. V was pared by 3 bases and J by 1 base, with 6 bases between. The CDR3 loop is CASSIRPNTEAFF. CDR3 nucleotide sequence: TGTGCCAGTAGTATTAGGCCGAACACTGAAGCTTTCTTT.

This clone was observed a few times. The V and J genes are TRBV9 and TRBJ1-2, with unresolved D. The CDR3 extends over 14 amino acids. CDR1 and CDR2 (germline): SGDLS, YYNGEE. The ends were cut back, 0 bases at V and 8 bases at J, with 14 bases in the middle. The CDR3 region is CASSVGSTRSGYTF. CDR3 DNA: TGTGCCAGCAGCGTAGGGTCGACGAGGTCAGGCTACACCTTC. The complete variable domain, with remaining parts taken from reference TRBV9 and TRBJ1-2, reads DSGVTQTPKHLITATGQRVTLRCSPRSGDLSVYWYQQSLDQGLQFLIQYYNGEERAKGNILERFSAQQFPDLHSELNLSSLELGDSALYFCASSVGSTRSGYTFGSGTRLTVV.

V is TRBV7-2 and J is TRBJ2-1, with TRBD1 matching over 10 bases. Germline V lookup: CDR1 SGHTA, CDR2 FQGNSA. The J segment lost 12 bases and the V segment lost 5 bases, leaving 16 bases of the junction unmatched. CDR3 length: 16 residues. The CDR3, as DNA: TGTGCCAGCAGCCCAAGACCGGGACAGGGGATCGTTACGCAGTTCTTC. This codes for CASSPRPGQGIVTQFF.